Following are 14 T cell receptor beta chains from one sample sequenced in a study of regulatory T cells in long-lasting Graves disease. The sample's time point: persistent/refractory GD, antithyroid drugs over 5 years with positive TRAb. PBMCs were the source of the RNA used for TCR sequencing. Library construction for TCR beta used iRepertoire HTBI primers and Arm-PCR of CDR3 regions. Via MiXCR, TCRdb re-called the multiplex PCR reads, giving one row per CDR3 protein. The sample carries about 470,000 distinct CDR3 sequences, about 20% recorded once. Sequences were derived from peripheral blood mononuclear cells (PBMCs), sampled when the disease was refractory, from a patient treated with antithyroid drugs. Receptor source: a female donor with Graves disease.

CDR3 residues: CASSDSGVSYEQYF. The CDR3 DNA follows: TGTGCCAGCAGTGATTCAGGGGTCAGCTACGAGCAGTACTTC. This chain joins TRBV2 and TRBJ2-7; perhaps TRBD1 as D (6 bases). This CDR3 comprises 14 residues. Looked up from germline, CDR1 is SNHLY and CDR2 is FYNNEI. V lost 3 bases to trimming and J lost 3 bases, with 12 bases between them.

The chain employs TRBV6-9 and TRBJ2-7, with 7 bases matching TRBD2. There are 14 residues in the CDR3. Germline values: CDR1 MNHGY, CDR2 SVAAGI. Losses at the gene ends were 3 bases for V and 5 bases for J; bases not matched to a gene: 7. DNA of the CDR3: TGTGCCAGCAGTTACGGTGCGGGAGCGAACGAGCAGTACTTC. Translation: CASSYGAGANEQYF.

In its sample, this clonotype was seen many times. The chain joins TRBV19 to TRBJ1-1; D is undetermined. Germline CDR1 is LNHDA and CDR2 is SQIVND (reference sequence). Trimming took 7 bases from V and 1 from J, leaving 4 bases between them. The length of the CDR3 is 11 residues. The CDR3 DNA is TGTGCCAGTACAGGGAACACTGAAGCTTTCTTT. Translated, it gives CASTGNTEAFF.

The CDR3 loop is CSVEGMRAVYGYTF. The CDR3, as DNA: TGCAGCGTTGAGGGGATGAGGGCCGTCTATGGCTACACCTTC. This chain links TRBV29-1 with TRBJ1-2; D remains ambiguous. The CDR3 spans 14 residues. Trimming cost V 3 bases and J 4 bases, with 15 bases left between them. The germline V gene encodes CDR1 SQVTM and CDR2 ANQGSEA.

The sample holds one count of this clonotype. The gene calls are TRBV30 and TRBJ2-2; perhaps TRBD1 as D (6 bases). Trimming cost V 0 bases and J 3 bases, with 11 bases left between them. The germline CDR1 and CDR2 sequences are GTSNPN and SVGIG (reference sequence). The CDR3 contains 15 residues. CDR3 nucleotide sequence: TGTGCCTGGAGTGTATGGCAGGGGTACACCGGGGAGCTGTTTTTT. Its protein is CAWSVWQGYTGELFF.

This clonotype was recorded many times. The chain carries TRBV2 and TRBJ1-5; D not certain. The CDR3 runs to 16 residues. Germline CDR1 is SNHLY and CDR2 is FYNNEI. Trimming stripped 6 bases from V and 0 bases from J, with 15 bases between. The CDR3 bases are TGTGCCAGCAGAAAAGATGAAGGATATAGCAATCAGCCCCAGCATTTT. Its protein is CASRKDEGYSNQPQHF. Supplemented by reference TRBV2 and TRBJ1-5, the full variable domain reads EPEVTQTPSHQVTQMGQEVILRCVPISNHLYFYWYRQILGQKVEFLVSFYNNEISEKSEIFDDQFSVERPDGSNFTLKIRSTKLEDSAMYFCASRKDEGYSNQPQHFGDGTRLSIL.

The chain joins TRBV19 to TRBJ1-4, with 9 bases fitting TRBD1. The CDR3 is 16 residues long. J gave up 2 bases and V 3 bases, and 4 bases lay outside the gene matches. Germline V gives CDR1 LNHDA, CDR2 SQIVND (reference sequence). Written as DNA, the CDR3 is TGTGCCAGTAGTATGGGACAGGGATGGACTAATGAAAAACTGTTTTTT. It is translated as CASSMGQGWTNEKLFF. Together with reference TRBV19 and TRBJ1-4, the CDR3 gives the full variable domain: DGGITQSPKYLFRKEGQNVTLSCEQNLNHDAMYWYRQDPGQGLRLIYYSQIVNDFQKGDIAEGYSVSREKKESFPLTVTSAQKNPTAFYLCASSMGQGWTNEKLFFGSGTQLSVL.

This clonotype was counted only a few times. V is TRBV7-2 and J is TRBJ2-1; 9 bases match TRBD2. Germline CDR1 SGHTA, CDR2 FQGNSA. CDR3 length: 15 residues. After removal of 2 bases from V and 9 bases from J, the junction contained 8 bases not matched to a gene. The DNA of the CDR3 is TGTGCCAGCAGCTTACATCGCGGGAGGGCCGGTGAGCAGTTCTTC. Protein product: CASSLHRGRAGEQFF.

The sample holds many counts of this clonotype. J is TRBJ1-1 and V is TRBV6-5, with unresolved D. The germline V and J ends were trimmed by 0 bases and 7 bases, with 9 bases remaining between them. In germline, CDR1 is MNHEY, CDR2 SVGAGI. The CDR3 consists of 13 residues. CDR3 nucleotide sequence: TGTGCCAGCAGTTACTCGACATTTGTTGAAGCTTTCTTT. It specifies CASSYSTFVEAFF.

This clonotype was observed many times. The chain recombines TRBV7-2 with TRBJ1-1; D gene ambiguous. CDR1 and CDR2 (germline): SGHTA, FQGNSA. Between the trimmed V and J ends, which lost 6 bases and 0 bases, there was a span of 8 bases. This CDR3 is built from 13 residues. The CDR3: CASRKDMNTEAFF. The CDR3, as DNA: TGTGCCAGCAGGAAAGATATGAACACTGAAGCTTTCTTT.

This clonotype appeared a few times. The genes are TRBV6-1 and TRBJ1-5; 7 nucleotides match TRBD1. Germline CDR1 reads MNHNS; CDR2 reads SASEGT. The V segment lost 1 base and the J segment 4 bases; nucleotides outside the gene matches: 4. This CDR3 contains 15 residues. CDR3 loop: CASSEDRGGNQPQHF. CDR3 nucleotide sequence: TGTGCCAGCAGTGAAGACAGGGGAGGTAATCAGCCCCAGCATTTT.

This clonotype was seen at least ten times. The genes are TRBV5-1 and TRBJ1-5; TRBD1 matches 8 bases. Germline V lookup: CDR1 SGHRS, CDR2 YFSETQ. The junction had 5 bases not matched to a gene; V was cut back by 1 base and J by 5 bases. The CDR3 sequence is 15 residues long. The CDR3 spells CASSLRTGNDQPQHF. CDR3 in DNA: TGCGCCAGCAGCTTGAGGACAGGGAACGATCAGCCCCAGCATTTT.

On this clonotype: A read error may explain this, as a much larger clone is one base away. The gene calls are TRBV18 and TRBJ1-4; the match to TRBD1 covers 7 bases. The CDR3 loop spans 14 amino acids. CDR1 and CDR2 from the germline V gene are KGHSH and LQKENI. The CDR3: CASSPMTGTGKLVF. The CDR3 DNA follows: TGTGCCAGCTCACCAATGACAGGGACGGGAAAACTGGTTTTT.

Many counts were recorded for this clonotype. The CDR3 region has the DNA TGTGCCAGCAGTCTATGGGGGACAGTTCGAGATCAGCCCCAGCATTTT. Protein sequence: CASSLWGTVRDQPQHF. The chain combines TRBV2 with TRBJ1-5; 7 positions match TRBD1. Per the germline V gene, CDR1 is SNHLY and CDR2 is FYNNEI. V gave up 5 bases and J gave up 5 bases; unmatched junction bases: 12. The CDR3 spans 16 residues.